Here is one TCR beta chain with its context. No antigen is known for it. The PCR had 60 Vbeta and 13 Jbeta primers. TCRdb's copy holds only in-frame clones and misses some; the assay was immunoSEQ multiplex PCR. The sample yields 110,000 or so clones, under 85% seen once. The data stem from a study of cytomegalovirus exposure and HLA in healthy donors. Study conclusions and caveats: The dataset shows that most TCR sequences were rare, while some public TCRs occurred in many donors.

The sequenced material came from PBMCs. The receptor was isolated from a woman aged 40 to 49 in good health and CMV-seropositive.

CDR3 bases: TGTGCCAGCAGCTCTGGACTAGCGGGGAATTACTACGAGCAGTACTTC. Amino acids: CASSSGLAGNYYEQYF. J is TRBJ2-7 and V is TRBV11-2, with 12 positions matching TRBD2. The junction had 7 bases not matched to a gene; V was cut back by 4 bases and J by 3 bases. This CDR3 spans 16 amino acids. In germline, CDR1 is SGHAT, CDR2 FQNNGV.